The present entry profiles one T cell receptor (beta chain) with its context. This clonotype appeared many times. This receptor's antigen is unknown. No much larger clonotype is one base removed from it; base qualities were not supplied. Systemically healthy Caucasian individuals from Russia, approximately 39 in total and aged roughly 6 to 100 years, were included as donors. Each donor gave about 9.7 milliliters of peripheral blood, drawn into EDTA-treated Vacutainer tubes. Ficoll-Paque density-gradient centrifugation was used to isolate PBMCs, with at least 6 million obtained per sample. Total RNA, at least 6 micrograms per sample, was extracted from PBMCs with Trizol reagent. Naive CD45RAhigh/CD27high T cell percentages were measured by flow cytometry on a PBMC aliquot from every donor. This sample is part of a study of blood T cells in healthy people across ages (dated by TCRdb to between 2014 and 2016). Turning to the overall study: In model experiments, template switching captured about one uniquely barcoded TCR beta cDNA molecule for every two T cells. To track age-related changes in TCR beta repertoire diversity, the study relied on deep sequencing normalized with unique cDNA molecular identifiers. To avoid experimental bias, donors of different ages were spread randomly across the sequencing lanes. Donors were grouped into four age groups: young (average approximately 15 years), middle-aged (roughly 37), aged (about 60) and long-lived (around 80). Two additional independent replicas of 1 million unique cDNA reads from the same blood draw were analyzed for two donors (one aged 18 to 30 and one aged 80 or older). Here is what the overall study found, with its caveats: The CMV infection status of donors was not known, potentially confounding age-related changes in expanded clonotypes. Bulk unsorted PBMC profiling prevented conclusive comparison of naive and antigen-experienced compartments. Estimates of total diversity based on one million sequenced T cells were considered lower bounds and underestimates. As age increased, observed TCR beta diversity per million T cells dropped in a roughly linear way, and a significant reduction was already evident by age about 36. Compared with the aged group, the long-lived group had more naive CD4+ T cells, fewer expanded clones and increased TCR diversity, suggesting age selection. The percentage of naive T cells measured by flow cytometry correlated strongly with observed TCR beta diversity.

A distance of 12 bases separates the germline ends of V and J, which lose 0 bases and 4 bases respectively. Including cysteine and phenylalanine, the CDR3 has 15 amino acids. Just the 45-base CDR3 DNA is kept, in frame starting at base 1. CDR1 is given as SGHTA and CDR2 as FQGNSA, both from the germline V gene. The library was prepared using 5' RACE. These reads were obtained on an Illumina HiSeq 2500. A second PCR of about 6 to 11 cycles was performed with a sample-barcoded 5' primer and a J-beta primer mix. A unique molecular identifier was introduced onto each TCR beta cDNA molecule by a template-switch 5' adaptor carrying 12 random nucleotides. Each sample yielded at least 2.5 million CDR3-containing paired-end reads. First-strand cDNA synthesis was performed from all RNA using the Mint cDNA synthesis kit, with priming by a TRBC-specific oligonucleotide. Following uracil-DNA glycosylase treatment, all cDNA underwent a first 18-cycle PCR with the universal primers M1SS and BC2_uni_R. From the authors' description of their analysis: For normalization, 1 million high-quality reads were randomly selected from each sample, with every read carrying a distinct molecular identifier. Reads with shared molecular identifiers were discarded instead of being binned into consensus sequences. MiTCR, with a Q25 quality threshold and the strictest error-elimination algorithm, was used for CDR3 identification, clonotype clustering and error correction. A nonparametric unseen species model with Euler transformation was used to estimate a lower bound on total TCR beta diversity. TCRdb handled the public reads itself, with Q25 trimming in fastp and clone calling in MiXCR, and kept productive beta chains. Entries that share a CDR3 protein sequence are merged under the most common genes and DNA. The V and J calls, along with clone size, are taken from TCRdb and not from the paper's own processing. Counted in this sample were 600,000 to 650,000 distinct CDR3 sequences; 58% of them appeared once. Roughly 34% of the sample rests with the top ten.

Sequences were obtained from blood. In this chain, TRBV7-2 is recombined with TRBJ2-5, with a weak D call of TRBD1 (7 bases match). This TCR derives from a man in his sixties in good health. The DNA sequence follows: TGTGCCAGCAGCTTAGCCCGACAGGGAGGAGAGACCCAGTACTTC. This translates into CASSLARQGGETQYF.